The clone carrying this T cell receptor (beta chain) was seen ten or more times. Its antigen is undetermined. The data originate from a study of T cells after posttransplantation cyclophosphamide. Study-wide results and caveats: Tissue-infiltrating T cells from skin or gut overlapped little with blood T cells.

The table came from immunoSEQ multiplex PCR; TCRdb's copy has only in-frame clones and leaves some out. The specimen gives some 7,100 clones without singletons; the ten biggest hold about 5%. Busulfan-fludarabine conditioning, marrow transplant, and cyclophosphamide on days +3 and +4 were administered. The sequence was collected from a male patient in his 30s who received an allogeneic stem cell transplant from an unrelated donor, was CMV-positive, and had acute and chronic GVHD. The graft donor may have given rise to some T cells. The sequencing used PBMCs, collected after an allogeneic stem cell transplant with post-transplant cyclophosphamide.

CDR3 loop: CASRENGDTEAFF. The CDR3, as DNA: TGTGCCAGCAGGGAAAACGGGGACACTGAAGCTTTCTTT. This chain uses TRBV7-9 with TRBJ1-1; D unclear. CDR1 and CDR2 from the germline V gene are SEHNR and FQNEAQ (reference sequence). The CDR3 consists of 13 residues. Trimming stripped 6 bases from V and 3 bases from J, with 11 bases between.